This TCR beta chain was retrieved from a study of blood T cell repertoires in COVID-19. Study in general: COVID-19 samples, acute and convalescent, were from the United States, Italy and Spain. From T cells, B-cell-depleted T cells, or PBMCs came the material, which was cDNA or gDNA.

CDR1 KGHSH and CDR2 LQKENI come from the germline V gene. J was trimmed by 10 bases and V by 3 bases; bases with no gene match: 7. The CDR3 length is 13 residues. This clone was detected once. The method was immunoSEQ multiplex PCR; TCRdb's version includes in-frame clones alone and lacks a portion of them. The table includes about 100,000 clones, 90% detected once. The receptor was derived from a man between 50 and 59 years old with acute or convalescent COVID-19. Material for sequencing was peripheral blood. This chain connects TRBV18 to TRBJ1-1, with 8 positions matching TRBD1. The CDR3 DNA follows: TGTGCCAGCTCACCCTCCGGGACAGGACGAGCTTTCTTT. This sequence encodes CASSPSGTGRAFF.